This paragraph covers one TCR beta chain sequence. Its specificity is unknown. Each and every patient relapsed after autologous stem cell transplantation, and patients got differing brentuximab vedotin exposure. These data belong to a study of PD-1 blockade in classical Hodgkin lymphoma. The study's findings and limits: Newly diagnosed patients reportedly trailed healthy donors in baseline TCR diversity.

Generated by immunoSEQ multiplex PCR, the TCRdb table keeps only in-frame clones and is missing some. Here the sample spans more than 140,000 clones, less than 80% being singletons. This CDR3 is built from 17 residues. Specimen: peripheral blood mononuclear cells (PBMCs), collected before the second cycle of nivolumab. The TCR sequence derives from a human donor with classical Hodgkin lymphoma. The rearrangement links TRBV21-1 to TRBJ2-2; the D call in the table, TRBD1, was not verified against the DNA. TRBV21-1 is deemed a pseudogene. The CDR3 reads CASSKAPGQDDTGELFF. DNA for the CDR3: TGTGCCAGCAGCAAAGCGCCCGGACAGGACGACACCGGGGAGCTGTTTTTT.